A single sample is the source of the 27 T cell receptor beta chains below, sequenced in a study of cytomegalovirus exposure and HLA in healthy donors (dated by TCRdb to about 2017). The library was produced with the immunoSEQ multiplex PCR assay. For the multiplex PCR, a mixture combining 60 forward primers for TCR Vbeta segments and 13 reverse primers for TCR Jbeta segments was used. TCRdb took over this immuneACCESS table, retaining in-frame rearrangements with V and J assigned. Such tables are incomplete; in checked studies, under half of the missing clones stem from an unresolved V gene, and the remainder is unexplained. In this sample the table shows about 150,000 clones, 80% of which occur a single time. The ten top clones hold around 14% of the sample. Sequencing was done on a sample of PBMCs. These TCRs come from a woman aged 35 to 49 in good health and CMV-seronegative.

The gene calls are TRBV11-2 and TRBJ2-7; D is ambiguous. CDR1 and CDR2 from the germline V gene are SGHAT and FQNNGV. The germline V and J ends were trimmed by 3 bases and 4 bases, with 16 bases remaining between them. The CDR3 sequence is 15 residues long. The CDR3 sequence is CASSLTQRTHYEQYF. CDR3 nucleotide sequence: TGTGCCAGCAGCTTGACACAAAGAACCCATTACGAGCAGTACTTC.

Comment on this clone: Other DNA sequences from this sample encode an identical CDR3 as well. The CDR3 region is CAIGQKETQYF. Written as DNA, the CDR3 is TGTGCCATAGGACAGAAGGAGACCCAGTACTTC. This chain joins TRBV10-3 and TRBJ2-5; a weak D match, TRBD1 (6 bases). This CDR3 spans 11 amino acids. V lost 9 bases and J lost 5, with 10 bases in between. CDR1 and CDR2 from the germline V gene are ENHRY and SYGVKD.

The chain joins TRBV10-2 to TRBJ1-5; TRBD1 might be the D (6 bases). V dropped 3 bases and J dropped 0 bases, with 9 bases sitting between them. Germline V CDR1 and CDR2: WSHSY, SAAADI. This CDR3 has 15 amino acids. DNA for the CDR3: TGCGCCAGCAGTGAAAGGACAGATAGCAATCAGCCCCAGCATTTT. It is translated as CASSERTDSNQPQHF.

The chain employs TRBV4-1 and TRBJ2-5; 8 bases agree with TRBD2. Losses at the gene ends were 1 base for V and 4 bases for J; bases not matched to a gene: 5. In germline, CDR1 is MGHRA, CDR2 YSYEKL. CDR3 size: 15 residues. The CDR3 loop reads CASSQGSGASETQYF. The DNA of the CDR3 is TGCGCCAGCAGCCAAGGTAGCGGGGCTTCAGAGACCCAGTACTTC.

The V gene is TRBV7-3, the J gene TRBJ2-1; possibly TRBD1 for D (6 bases). The germline V and J ends were trimmed by 7 bases and 7 bases, with 17 bases remaining between them. The germline V gene encodes CDR1 SGHTA and CDR2 FQGTGA. The CDR3 totals 14 residues. The CDR3 loop is CASKQGQGKNEQFF. For the CDR3, the DNA is TGTGCCAGCAAACAGGGTCAGGGCAAGAATGAGCAGTTCTTC.

CDR3 nucleotides: TGCGCCAGCAGCTCCGGGACAGACATCTACACCTTC. Translated: CASSSGTDIYTF. V is TRBV5-1 and J is TRBJ1-2; TRBD1 aligns across 7 bases. The J segment lost 10 bases and the V segment lost 3 bases, leaving 6 bases of the junction unmatched. Germline V gene sequence: CDR1 SGHRS, CDR2 YFSETQ. The CDR3 covers 12 residues.

This clone was observed once. The chain combines TRBV12-5 with TRBJ1-2; a possible D gene is TRBD1 (5 bases). The CDR3 is 14 residues long. Germline V gene sequence: CDR1 LGHNT, CDR2 FRNRAP. V was pared by 7 bases and J by 2 bases, with 14 bases between. CDR3 DNA sequence: TGTGCTAGTGCGCCAGGGACTATCAACTATGGCTACACCTTC. This gives the protein CASAPGTINYGYTF.

This clone was seen a few times. The chain couples TRBV27 to TRBJ1-6; 8 bases fit TRBD1. Germline CDR1 MNHEY, CDR2 SMNVEV (reference sequence). Germline trimming cut 8 bases from V and 4 bases from J; bases unmatched to any gene: 7. The CDR3 totals 15 residues. CDR3 nucleotides: TGTGCCAGCTGCGACAGGGGCCCTTATAATTCACCCCTCCACTTT. Translation gives CASCDRGPYNSPLHF.

V usage is TRBV29-1 and J usage is TRBJ2-7, with 11 bases lining up with TRBD1. Germline V CDR1 and CDR2: SQVTM, ANQGSEA. CDR3 length equals 15 residues. The V gene end was trimmed by 2 bases and the J gene end by 5 bases; junction bases not matched to a gene: 8. The CDR3 bases are TGCAGCGTTGAAACCGGGACAGGGGGTGGACACGAGCAGTACTTC. Residues: CSVETGTGGGHEQYF.

This clone was detected only a few times. V gene TRBV25-1 combines with J gene TRBJ2-5, with TRBD1 matching 7 bases. The germline V gene has CDR1 MGHDK and CDR2 SYGVNS. CDR3 size: 15 residues. J was trimmed by 1 base and V by 3 bases; bases with no gene match: 5. CDR3 in amino acids: CASSESGDSQETQYF. In nucleotides, the CDR3 is TGTGCCAGCAGTGAGTCCGGGGACAGCCAAGAGACCCAGTACTTC.

This clone was observed a handful of times. The chain couples TRBV6-6 to TRBJ2-7, with 7 positions matching TRBD2. Trimming took 2 bases from V and 2 from J; bases not matched to a gene: 6. The CDR3 contains 15 residues. Germline V gene lookup returns CDR1 MNHNY and CDR2 SVGAGI (reference sequence). CDR3 nucleotides: TGTGCCAGCAGTTACGGGCTAGCGGAGACCTACGAGCAGTACTTC. Encoded protein: CASSYGLAETYEQYF.

The gene calls are TRBV5-1 and TRBJ2-1; maybe TRBD2 (6 bases). This CDR3 comprises 14 residues. The V end lost 8 bases, the J end lost 8 bases, and 20 bases lay between the germline ends. Germline-derived CDR1 and CDR2 are SGHRS and YFSETQ. CDR3: CASRETSASDEQFF. The CDR3 DNA sequence: TGCGCCAGTAGGGAGACTAGTGCCTCCGATGAGCAGTTCTTC.

Only one count was recorded for this clone. The chain recombines TRBV23-1 with TRBJ2-7; 9 positions agree with TRBD1. TRBV23-1 has ORF status, its function being uncertain. The CDR3 runs to 21 residues. Trimming at V came to 0 bases and at J to 3 bases, leaving 21 bases not matched to a gene. The CDR3 DNA sequence: TGCGCCAGCAGTCAATCCTCCAGAGGGGACAGGGTGTATATCGGCTTCTACGAGCAGTACTTC. This gives the protein CASSQSSRGDRVYIGFYEQYF.

CDR3 DNA sequence: TGTGCCAGCAGACTAGCGGGGGGGCTGGAGACCCAGTACTTC. The encoded protein is CASRLAGGLETQYF. V and J are TRBV7-2 and TRBJ2-5; 13 positions agree with TRBD2. V shed 6 bases and J 5 bases; nucleotides not matched to a gene: 3. The germline V gene encodes CDR1 SGHTA and CDR2 FQGNSA. This CDR3 spans 14 amino acids.

The rearrangement links TRBV11-2 to TRBJ2-2; possibly TRBD2 for D (5 bases). The CDR3 contains 17 residues. CDR1 and CDR2 (germline): SGHAT, FQNNGV. Deletions cut 1 base from V and 4 bases from J, with 16 bases between. This CDR3 is CASSLARTFRGTGELFF. The CDR3 region has the DNA TGTGCCAGCAGCTTAGCCAGGACTTTCCGGGGCACCGGGGAGCTGTTTTTT.

The rearrangement uses TRBV6-5 and TRBJ2-5, with 11 bases matching TRBD2. Germline values: CDR1 MNHEY, CDR2 SVGAGI. The CDR3 is 15 amino acids. V shed 5 bases and J 1 base; nucleotides not matched to a gene: 3. CDR3 region: CASSPGLAGQETQYF. The DNA of the CDR3 is TGTGCCAGCAGTCCCGGACTAGCGGGCCAAGAGACCCAGTACTTC.

The CDR3 region is CASSPGRGSEKLFF. CDR3 coding DNA: TGTGCCAGCAGCCCCGGGAGGGGTTCTGAAAAACTGTTTTTT. The chain is built from TRBV7-2 and TRBJ1-4, with D possibly being TRBD1 (5 bases). This CDR3 comprises 14 residues. CDR1 and CDR2 (germline): SGHTA, FQGNSA. V lost 5 bases to trimming and J lost 7 bases, with 14 bases between them.

The rearrangement joins TRBV2 to TRBJ2-5; tentative D call: TRBD1 (5 bases). The CDR3 has 13 amino acids. The V gene's germline CDR1 is SNHLY and CDR2 FYNNEI. The germline V and J ends were trimmed by 3 bases and 9 bases, with 14 bases remaining between them. CDR3 bases: TGTGCCAGCAGTGAGGTGTCTCAAGGGGCCCAGTACTTC. Translating gives CASSEVSQGAQYF.

This clone has a handful of counts. The gene calls are TRBV6-1 and TRBJ2-1; 7 bases match TRBD2. Germline assignment: CDR1 MNHNS and CDR2 SASEGT. V shed 5 bases, J shed 8 bases, and the junction held 6 bases outside the gene matches. This CDR3 spans 13 amino acids. CDR3 bases: TGTGCCAGCAGTAAGGGAGGGCGTTATGAGCAGTTCTTC. Protein: CASSKGGRYEQFF.

The chain recombines TRBV18 with TRBJ2-4; D may be TRBD2 (6 bases). V shed 3 bases and J shed 2 bases, with 17 bases lying between them. This CDR3 spans 17 amino acids. CDR1 and CDR2 from the germline V gene are KGHSH and LQKENI. The CDR3 reads CASSPDWGRETKNIQYF. The CDR3 DNA reads as TGTGCCAGCTCACCCGATTGGGGCCGGGAGACCAAAAACATTCAGTACTTC.

V usage is TRBV21-1 and J usage is TRBJ1-2. TRBV21-1 corresponds to a pseudogene. The CDR3 runs to 18 residues. In nucleotides, the CDR3 is TGTGCCAGCAGCAAAGTAATAAGGGTTTGGGCCCGGGGTTATGGCTACACCTTC. It translates to CASSKVIRVWARGYGYTF.

This rearrangement joins TRBV18 to TRBJ2-4, with 9 nucleotides matching TRBD1. After removal of 6 bases from V and 7 bases from J, the junction contained 10 bases not matched to a gene. Looked up from germline, CDR1 is KGHSH and CDR2 is LQKENI. The length of the CDR3 is 15 residues. The CDR3 region is CASSPQGTGTNIQYF. CDR3 bases: TGTGCCAGCTCCCCCCAGGGGACAGGGACGAACATTCAGTACTTC.

V usage is TRBV7-2 and J usage is TRBJ2-3; no definite D call. V lost 5 bases to trimming and J lost 5 bases, with 11 bases between them. Germline CDR1 and CDR2: SGHTA and FQGNSA. The CDR3 consists of 13 residues. The CDR3, as DNA: TGTGCCAGCAGCCCGTCCAACAGAGATACGCAGTATTTT. It translates to CASSPSNRDTQYF.

The chain has TRBV19 and TRBJ2-7, with 10 bases that match TRBD2. After removal of 1 base from V and 2 bases from J, the junction contained 2 bases not matched to a gene. Germline CDR1 and CDR2: LNHDA and SQIVND (reference sequence). There are 15 residues in the CDR3. The CDR3, as DNA: TGTGCCAGTAGTATAGTACTAGCGGGGACCTACGAGCAGTACTTC. This codes for CASSIVLAGTYEQYF.

The chain employs TRBV7-9 and TRBJ1-5; D might be TRBD1 (5 bases). The CDR3 contains 13 residues. Trimming left V 5 bases short and J 7 bases short, with 12 bases between. Germline values: CDR1 SEHNR, CDR2 FQNEAQ (reference sequence). CDR3 bases: TGTGCCAGCAGCCTGGGAAAGGGGCAGCCCCAGCATTTT. The encoded protein is CASSLGKGQPQHF.

V gene TRBV7-2 combines with J gene TRBJ1-4; D is unresolved. The germline gives CDR1 SGHTA, CDR2 FQGNSA. V dropped 1 base and J dropped 4 bases, with 7 bases sitting between them. This CDR3 region has 14 residues. CDR3 sequence: CASSLGAYNEKLFF. The DNA of the CDR3 is TGTGCCAGCAGCTTAGGGGCATATAATGAAAAACTGTTTTTT.

This rearrangement joins TRBV18 to TRBJ1-5; TRBD1 might be the D (6 bases). CDR3 length: 13 amino acids. Trimming removed 5 bases from V and 7 bases from J, with 12 bases in between. Germline V CDR1 and CDR2: KGHSH, LQKENI. This CDR3 is CASSVSGAQPQHF. DNA for the CDR3: TGTGCCAGCTCAGTTTCAGGGGCGCAGCCCCAGCATTTT.